This entry features one T cell receptor (beta chain) sequence. Its target is not known. Separate from the approximately 600-subject first cohort was the roughly 130-subject validation cohort, to which the donors belonged. The data stem from a study of cytomegalovirus exposure and HLA in healthy donors. Overall study findings and caveats: Altogether, 150 to 200 TCR beta chains were recorded as cytomegalovirus-associated. High sensitivity and specificity were reportedly achieved when the classifier diagnosed cytomegalovirus status.

The data were produced by immunoSEQ multiplex PCR, yet TCRdb's version contains in-frame clones alone and is incomplete. The sample lists over 85,000 clones; approximately 94% were seen once. The CDR3 sequence is 16 residues long. The junction had 5 bases not matched to a gene; V was cut back by 5 bases and J by 0 bases. The germline gives CDR1 LNHNV, CDR2 YYDKDF (reference sequence). This clonotype originated in a woman aged 18 to 35 in good health and CMV-seronegative. Sequencing used PBMCs. The V gene is TRBV15, the J gene TRBJ2-2, with 8 bases identical to TRBD2. CDR3 in amino acids: CATSGLAGTNTGELFF. CDR3 DNA sequence: TGTGCCACCAGCGGATTAGCGGGGACGAACACCGGGGAGCTGTTTTTT.